One sample yielded the 20 T cell receptor beta chains listed below, sequenced in a study of T cell repertoires in cytomegalovirus infection. TCRdb re-analysed the reads in MiXCR, keeping a single row per CDR3 protein. The sample lists under 250,000 distinct CDR3 sequences, about 12% occurring once. Source material: PBMCs. These receptors originate from a human donor in good health (CMV status not recorded). Some clones in this sample may be carry-over from other donors' samples.

This chain uses TRBV23-1 with TRBJ1-4; a possible D gene is TRBD1 (6 bases). TRBV23-1 is filed as an ORF, its function uncertain. There are 17 residues in the CDR3. Deletions cut 3 bases from V and 3 bases from J, with 17 bases between. The CDR3 loop is CASSHHPRGTPNEKLFF. The CDR3 nucleotides are TGCGCCAGCAGTCACCATCCCCGCGGGACACCTAATGAAAAACTGTTTTTT.

This clonotype was recorded at least ten times. This rearrangement joins TRBV29-1 to TRBJ2-7; possibly TRBD1 for D (5 bases). The CDR3 loop spans 12 amino acids. Trimming stripped 5 bases from V and 0 bases from J, with 8 bases between. Germline CDR1 SQVTM, CDR2 ANQGSEA. The CDR3 DNA reads TGCAGCGTTAAGGACACCTCCTACGAGCAGTACTTC. It specifies CSVKDTSYEQYF.

This clonotype appeared a few times. The rearrangement links TRBV30 to TRBJ1-5; D not resolved. In germline, CDR1 is GTSNPN, CDR2 SVGIG (reference sequence). The ends were cut back, 2 bases at V and 4 bases at J, with 12 bases in the middle. The CDR3 extends over 14 amino acids. The CDR3 DNA sequence: TGTGCCTGGAGTACGGCGGCTCGTAATCAGCCCCAGCATTTT. Its translation: CAWSTAARNQPQHF. Variable domain in full (rest from reference TRBV30 and TRBJ1-5): SQTIHQWPATLVQPVGSPLSLECTVEGTSNPNLYWYRQAAGRGLQLLFYSVGIGQISSEVPQNLSASRPQDRQFILSSKKLLLSDSGFYLCAWSTAARNQPQHFGDGTRLSIL.

This clonotype was seen many times. The chain's CDR3 is CASSPRTSGNGAQYF. Here the CDR3 DNA reads TGTGCCAGCAGCCCCCGGACTAGCGGGAATGGGGCCCAGTACTTC. This chain joins TRBV7-2 and TRBJ2-5; TRBD2 agrees at 12 bases. Trimming took 5 bases from V and 9 from J; bases not matched to a gene: 10. Germline lookup yields CDR1 SGHTA and CDR2 FQGNSA. The CDR3 has 15 residues.

This clonotype has a handful of counts. V gene TRBV28 combines with J gene TRBJ2-7; D unresolved. There are 10 residues in the CDR3. Germline CDR1 and CDR2: MDHEN and SYDVKM. Trimming pared 5 bases from V and 4 bases from J, leaving 3 bases between. The CDR3 DNA reads TGTGCCAGCAGTCAATACGAGCAGTACTTC. It encodes CASSQYEQYF. The full variable domain, with the rest looked up from reference TRBV28 and TRBJ2-7, is DVKVTQSSRYLVKRTGEKVFLECVQDMDHENMFWYRQDPGLGLRLIYFSYDVKMKEKGDIPEGYSVSREKKERFSLILESASTNQTSMYLCASSQYEQYFGPGTRLTVT.

This clonotype was counted ten times or more. The chain uses TRBV7-2 and TRBJ2-7; TRBD2 agrees at 11 bases. Losses at the gene ends were 5 bases for V and 4 bases for J; bases not matched to a gene: 1. CDR1 and CDR2 from the germline V gene are SGHTA and FQGNSA. The CDR3 is made up of 13 amino acids. The CDR3 protein is CASSRTSGYEQYF. The CDR3 nucleotides read TGTGCCAGCAGCCGGACTAGCGGGTACGAGCAGTACTTC.

This clonotype was recorded many times. The chain has TRBV9 and TRBJ2-3; 10 nucleotides line up with TRBD2. Trimming at V came to 0 bases and at J to 0 bases, leaving 13 bases not matched to a gene. The CDR3 contains 20 residues. The germline CDR1 and CDR2 sequences are SGDLS and YYNGEE. CDR3 in amino acids: CASSVATSSGSPYSTDTQYF. DNA for the CDR3: TGTGCCAGCAGCGTAGCTACGTCTAGCGGGAGTCCGTATAGCACAGATACGCAGTATTTT.

This clonotype was observed at least ten times. V and J are TRBV7-2 and TRBJ1-5, with no clear D. CDR3 length: 15 residues. Trimming removed 1 base at V and 2 bases at J, with 9 bases between. Germline V lookup: CDR1 SGHTA, CDR2 FQGNSA. The CDR3 sequence is CASSLVQHGNQPQHF. The CDR3 nucleotides read TGTGCCAGCAGCTTAGTACAGCACGGCAATCAGCCCCAGCATTTT.

The rearrangement uses TRBV12-3 or TRBV12-4 and TRBJ2-7, with 10 positions matching TRBD2. Losses at the gene ends were 8 bases for V and 6 bases for J; bases not matched to a gene: 16. This CDR3 spans 16 amino acids. CDR3 sequence (DNA): TGTGCCAGCCGACCACTCGGGCTAGCGGGGGTTGGCGAGCAGTACTTC. This encodes CASRPLGLAGVGEQYF.

About this clonotype itself: A read error may be the cause here, since a much bigger clone is one base away. The chain carries TRBV12-3 or TRBV12-4 and TRBJ2-5, with 10 bases matching TRBD1. The CDR3 is made up of 14 amino acids. The CDR3 nucleotides are TGTGCCATCAGTTGGGACAGGGGAGGAGAGACCCAGTACTTC. Amino acids: CAISWDRGGETQYF.

This clonotype was seen a few times. The V call is TRBV6-1, the J call TRBJ1-4; possible D gene TRBD1, 5 bases. Germline loops: CDR1 MNHNS, CDR2 SASEGT. The length of the CDR3 is 10 residues. Trimming removed 6 bases from V and 13 bases from J, with 9 bases in between. The CDR3 spells CASSQGLLFF. The CDR3, as DNA: TGTGCCAGCAGCCAGGGTTTACTGTTTTTT.

This clonotype was counted many times. The V call is TRBV7-8, the J call TRBJ2-3; D call uncertain. Germline values: CDR1 SGHVS, CDR2 FQNEAQ. CDR3 length: 14 amino acids. Between the trimmed V and J ends, which lost 5 bases and 1 base, there was a span of 10 bases. This chain's CDR3 is CASSPPRGTDTQYF. CDR3 DNA: TGTGCCAGCAGCCCGCCCCGGGGCACAGATACGCAGTATTTT.

This clonotype was counted only a few times. The CDR3 coding sequence is TGTGCCAGCATCGGGCCCTCCTCCTACAATGAGCAGTTCTTC. It is translated as CASIGPSSYNEQFF. The V and J genes are TRBV6-2 or TRBV6-3 and TRBJ2-1; D unresolved. Germline V CDR1 and CDR2: MNHEY, SVGEGT. V dropped 7 bases and J dropped 0 bases, with 10 bases sitting between them. CDR3 length: 14 amino acids.

In its sample, this clonotype was seen many times. The gene calls are TRBV7-2 and TRBJ1-1; D not certain. Trimming took 5 bases from V and 1 from J, leaving 20 bases between them. CDR3 length: 17 amino acids. Germline values: CDR1 SGHTA, CDR2 FQGNSA. As DNA, the CDR3 is TGTGCCAGCAGCCTGAATTCGTTCAAGGCTCCGAACACTGAAGCTTTCTTT. Amino acids: CASSLNSFKAPNTEAFF.

This clonotype was detected only a few times. CDR3 region: CASSRSGVNEQFF. The CDR3 nucleotides read TGTGCCAGCAGCCGTAGCGGGGTGAATGAGCAGTTCTTC. The chain combines TRBV7-3 with TRBJ2-1, with TRBD2 matching 8 bases. The CDR3 sequence is 13 residues long. The germline gives CDR1 SGHTA, CDR2 FQGTGA. V shed 5 bases, J shed 7 bases, and the junction held 4 bases outside the gene matches. The full variable domain, with the rest looked up from reference TRBV7-3 and TRBJ2-1, is GAGVSQTPSNKVTEKGKYVELRCDPISGHTALYWYRQSLGQGPEFLIYFQGTGAADDSGLPNDRFFAVRPEGSVSTLKIQRTERGDSAVYLCASSRSGVNEQFFGPGTRLTVL.

In this sample, this clonotype turned up many times. This rearrangement joins TRBV7-9 to TRBJ1-5; maybe TRBD1 (5 bases). Trimming left V 5 bases short and J 6 bases short, with 8 bases between. Germline V gene lookup returns CDR1 SEHNR and CDR2 FQNEAQ (reference sequence). The CDR3 covers 12 residues. The CDR3 bases are TGTGCCAGCAGCGCAGGGATTCAGCCCCAGCATTTT. It is translated as CASSAGIQPQHF.

This clonotype came up many times. This chain connects TRBV6-6 to TRBJ1-6; D call uncertain. The CDR3 is made up of 14 amino acids. The germline CDR1 and CDR2 sequences are MNHNY and SVGAGI (reference sequence). V lost 5 bases to trimming and J lost 7 bases, with 12 bases between them. CDR3: CASSPVLINSPLHF. CDR3 DNA: TGTGCCAGCAGTCCGGTGCTGATAAATTCACCCCTCCACTTT.

The chain links TRBV15 to TRBJ2-7; 7 bases align to TRBD2. The CDR3 is made up of 16 amino acids. V was pared by 0 bases and J by 6 bases, with 11 bases of the junction left unmatched. Germline-derived CDR1 and CDR2 are LNHNV and YYDKDF (reference sequence). CDR3 residues: CATSRDLSGAGVEQYF. Written as DNA, the CDR3 is TGTGCCACCAGCAGAGATCTAAGCGGGGCTGGGGTCGAGCAGTACTTC. Variable domain in full (rest from reference TRBV15 and TRBJ2-7): DAMVIQNPRYQVTQFGKPVTLSCSQTLNHNVMYWYQQKSSQAPKLLFHYYDKDFNNEADTPDNFQSRRPNTSFCFLDIRSPGLGDTAMYLCATSRDLSGAGVEQYFGPGTRLTVT.

This clonotype showed up just a few times. The DNA is omitted, as the CDR3 cannot be located on it reliably, and the CDR3 follows TCRdb's listing. The J gene is TRBJ2-5, the V gene TRBV30; the tabulated D call, TRBD1, remains unverified against the DNA. Germline values: CDR1 GTSNPN, CDR2 SVGIG (reference sequence). The CDR3 length is 15 residues, termini included. The CDR3 reads CAFDAGTVLRETQYF.

The rearrangement links TRBV14 to TRBJ2-3; 8 positions match TRBD2. CDR3 length equals 14 residues. Germline-derived CDR1 and CDR2 are SGHDN and FVKESK. The ends lost 0 bases at V and 9 bases at J; junction bases unmatched: 5. The DNA of the CDR3 is TGTGCCAGCAGCCAAGAGGAGATAGCGGGGACGCAGTATTTT. Its protein is CASSQEEIAGTQYF.